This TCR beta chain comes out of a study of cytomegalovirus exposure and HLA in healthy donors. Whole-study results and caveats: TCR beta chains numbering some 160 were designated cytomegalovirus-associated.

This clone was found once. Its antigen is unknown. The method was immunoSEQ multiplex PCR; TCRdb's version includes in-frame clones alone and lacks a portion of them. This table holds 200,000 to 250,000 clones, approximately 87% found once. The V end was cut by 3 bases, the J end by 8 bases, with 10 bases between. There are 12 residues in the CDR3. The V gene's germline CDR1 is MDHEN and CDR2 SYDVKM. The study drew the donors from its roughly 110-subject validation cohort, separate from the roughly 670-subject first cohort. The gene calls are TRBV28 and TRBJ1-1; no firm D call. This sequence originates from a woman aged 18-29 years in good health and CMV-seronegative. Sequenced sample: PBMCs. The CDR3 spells CASSFGLGEAFF. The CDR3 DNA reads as TGTGCCAGCAGTTTTGGCCTCGGGGAAGCTTTCTTT. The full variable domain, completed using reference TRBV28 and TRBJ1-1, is DVKVTQSSRYLVKRTGEKVFLECVQDMDHENMFWYRQDPGLGLRLIYFSYDVKMKEKGDIPEGYSVSREKKERFSLILESASTNQTSMYLCASSFGLGEAFFGQGTRLTVV.